The entry that follows covers one T cell receptor beta chain sequence. Its matching antigen is unknown. This sample stems from a study of OX40 agonist ivuxolimab in advanced cancers. Turning to the study itself: Under the entry rules, prior anti-PD-1, anti-PD-L1 or anti-CTLA-4 therapy was allowed, and 40% had some. Study-level results: Clones of CD4+ and CD8+ blood T cells grew by week 6 at doses of 0.1 to 3.0 mg/kg. Expanded clones were, on average, more numerous in CD8+ T cells than in CD4+.

TCRdb's copy holds only in-frame clones and misses some; the assay was immunoSEQ multiplex PCR. The repertoire holds tens of thousands of clones, with roughly 82% as singletons. This TCR was sampled from an adult with an advanced solid tumor such as melanoma, head and neck, liver or kidney cancer. The specimen comprised CD4+ or CD8+ T cells sorted from blood, sampled in a trial of the OX40 agonist ivuxolimab.

In nucleotides, the CDR3 is TGTGCCAGCAGTTTAAGACAGACAAGCTCTGGGGCCAACGTCCTGACTTTC. Translation: CASSLRQTSSGANVLTF. This sequence joins TRBV27 and TRBJ2-6, with D perhaps TRBD1 (5 bases). V was shortened by 2 bases and J by 0 bases, with 11 bases between the two germline ends. The CDR3 covers 17 residues. Germline values: CDR1 MNHEY, CDR2 SMNVEV (reference sequence).